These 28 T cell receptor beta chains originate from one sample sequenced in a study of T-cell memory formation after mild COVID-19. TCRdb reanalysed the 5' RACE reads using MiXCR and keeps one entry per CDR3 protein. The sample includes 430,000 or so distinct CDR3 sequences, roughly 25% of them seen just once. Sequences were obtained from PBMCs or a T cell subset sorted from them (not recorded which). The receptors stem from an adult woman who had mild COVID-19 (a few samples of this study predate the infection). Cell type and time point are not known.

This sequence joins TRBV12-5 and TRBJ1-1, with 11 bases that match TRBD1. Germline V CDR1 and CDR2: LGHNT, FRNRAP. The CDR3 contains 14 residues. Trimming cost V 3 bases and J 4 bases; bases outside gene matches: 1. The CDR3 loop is CASGFGTGGTEAFF. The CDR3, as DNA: TGTGCTAGTGGTTTTGGGACAGGGGGCACTGAAGCTTTCTTT.

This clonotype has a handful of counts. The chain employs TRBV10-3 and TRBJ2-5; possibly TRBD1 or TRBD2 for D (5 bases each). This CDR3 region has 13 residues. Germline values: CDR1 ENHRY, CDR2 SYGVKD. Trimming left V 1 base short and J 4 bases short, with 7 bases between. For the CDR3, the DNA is TGTGCCATCAGTGAGTTGGGGACAGAGACCCAGTACTTC. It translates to CAISELGTETQYF.

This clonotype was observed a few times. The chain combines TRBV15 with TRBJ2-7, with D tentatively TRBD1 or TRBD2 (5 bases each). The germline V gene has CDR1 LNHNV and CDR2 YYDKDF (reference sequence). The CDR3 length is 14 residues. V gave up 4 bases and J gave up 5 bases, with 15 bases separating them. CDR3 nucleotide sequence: TGTGCCACCAGCAAAGTCGAATGGGGGAACGAGCAGTACTTC. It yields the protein CATSKVEWGNEQYF.

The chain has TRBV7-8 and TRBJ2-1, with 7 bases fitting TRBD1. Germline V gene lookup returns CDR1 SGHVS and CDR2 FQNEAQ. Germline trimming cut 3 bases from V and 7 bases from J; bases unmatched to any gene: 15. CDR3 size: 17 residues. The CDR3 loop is CASSFESTGVVGNEQFF. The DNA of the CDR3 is TGTGCCAGCAGCTTTGAGTCCACAGGGGTCGTAGGGAATGAGCAGTTCTTC.

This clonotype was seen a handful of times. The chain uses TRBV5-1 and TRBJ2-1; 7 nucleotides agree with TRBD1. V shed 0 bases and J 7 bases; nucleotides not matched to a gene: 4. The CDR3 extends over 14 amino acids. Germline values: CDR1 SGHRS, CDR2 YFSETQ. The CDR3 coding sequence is TGCGCCAGCAGCTTGGAGGGGGCCGGTAATGAGCAGTTCTTC. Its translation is CASSLEGAGNEQFF.

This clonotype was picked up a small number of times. The CDR3 reads CASSLHGQDRSYEQYF. The CDR3 nucleotides read TGCGCCAGCAGCCTCCACGGGCAGGACAGATCCTACGAGCAGTACTTC. The V and J genes are TRBV4-3 and TRBJ2-7; possible D gene TRBD1, 6 bases. The CDR3 sequence is 16 residues long. The V and J ends lost 4 bases and 1 base respectively, with 17 bases between them. Looked up from germline, CDR1 is LGHNA and CDR2 is YSLEER.

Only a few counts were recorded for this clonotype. CDR3 region: CASSQTGLAGGEQFF. CDR3 bases: TGCGCCAGCAGCCAAACGGGACTAGCGGGAGGGGAGCAGTTCTTC. This sequence joins TRBV4-1 and TRBJ2-1; 16 bases fit TRBD2. CDR1 and CDR2 from the germline V gene are MGHRA and YSYEKL. Trimming at V came to 2 bases and at J to 10 bases, leaving 2 bases not matched to a gene. CDR3 length: 15 residues.

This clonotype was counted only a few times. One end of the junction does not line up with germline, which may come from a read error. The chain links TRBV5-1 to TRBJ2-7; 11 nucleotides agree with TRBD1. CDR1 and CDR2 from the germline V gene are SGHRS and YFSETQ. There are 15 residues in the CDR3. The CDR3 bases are TGCGCCAGCAGCTCAGAGGGACAGGGGGTTCATCTCCCCTCTTTC. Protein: CASSSEGQGVHLPSF.

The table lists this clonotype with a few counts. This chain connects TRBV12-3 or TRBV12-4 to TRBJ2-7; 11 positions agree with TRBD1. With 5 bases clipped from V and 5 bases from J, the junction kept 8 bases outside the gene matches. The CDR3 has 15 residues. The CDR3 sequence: CASSRPDRGPHEQYF. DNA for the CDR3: TGTGCCAGCAGTCGCCCGGACAGGGGGCCCCACGAGCAGTACTTC.

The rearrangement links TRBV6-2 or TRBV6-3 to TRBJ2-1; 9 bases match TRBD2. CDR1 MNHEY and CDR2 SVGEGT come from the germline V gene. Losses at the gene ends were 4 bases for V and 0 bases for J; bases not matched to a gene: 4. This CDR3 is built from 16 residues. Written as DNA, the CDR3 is TGTGCCAGCAGTTCCGATAGCGGGAGCTCCTACAATGAGCAGTTCTTC. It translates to CASSSDSGSSYNEQFF.

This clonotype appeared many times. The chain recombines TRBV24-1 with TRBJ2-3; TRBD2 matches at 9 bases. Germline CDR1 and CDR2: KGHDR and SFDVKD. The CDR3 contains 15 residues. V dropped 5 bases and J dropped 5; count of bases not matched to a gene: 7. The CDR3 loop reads CATSALAGEGDTQYF. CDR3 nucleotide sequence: TGTGCCACCAGTGCATTAGCGGGGGAGGGAGATACGCAGTATTTT.

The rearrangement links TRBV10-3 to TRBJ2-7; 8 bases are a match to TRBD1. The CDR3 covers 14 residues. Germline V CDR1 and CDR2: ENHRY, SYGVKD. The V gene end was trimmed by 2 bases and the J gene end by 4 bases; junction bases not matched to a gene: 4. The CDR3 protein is CAISEDRGYYEQYF. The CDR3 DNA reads TGTGCCATCAGTGAGGACAGGGGATATTACGAGCAGTACTTC.

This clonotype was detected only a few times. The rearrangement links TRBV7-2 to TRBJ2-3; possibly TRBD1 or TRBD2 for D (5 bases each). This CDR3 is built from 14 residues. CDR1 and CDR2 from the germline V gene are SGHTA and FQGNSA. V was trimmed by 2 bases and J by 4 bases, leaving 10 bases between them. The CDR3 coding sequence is TGTGCCAGCAGCTTACAGGGACCAGCAGATACGCAGTATTTT. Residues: CASSLQGPADTQYF.

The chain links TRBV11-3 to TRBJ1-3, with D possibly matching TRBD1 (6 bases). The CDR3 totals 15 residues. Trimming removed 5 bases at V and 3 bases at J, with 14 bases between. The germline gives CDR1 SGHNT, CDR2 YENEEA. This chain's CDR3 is CASSRDRTSGNTIYF. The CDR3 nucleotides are TGTGCCAGCAGCCGCGACAGGACGAGTGGAAACACCATATATTTT.

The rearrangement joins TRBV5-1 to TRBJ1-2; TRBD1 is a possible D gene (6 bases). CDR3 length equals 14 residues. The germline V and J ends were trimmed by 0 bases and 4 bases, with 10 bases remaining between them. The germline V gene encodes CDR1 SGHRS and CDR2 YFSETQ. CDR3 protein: CASSLESGVYGYTF. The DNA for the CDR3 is TGCGCCAGCAGCTTGGAGTCAGGGGTCTATGGCTACACCTTC.

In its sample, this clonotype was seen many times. Written as DNA, the CDR3 is TGTGCCAGCAGCGTAGCCGGGACAGCCTACGAGCAGTACTTC. This translates into CASSVAGTAYEQYF. The chain combines TRBV9 with TRBJ2-7; 7 bases are shared with TRBD1. With 0 bases clipped from V and 2 bases from J, the junction kept 2 bases outside the gene matches. Germline CDR1 SGDLS, CDR2 YYNGEE. The CDR3 loop spans 14 amino acids.

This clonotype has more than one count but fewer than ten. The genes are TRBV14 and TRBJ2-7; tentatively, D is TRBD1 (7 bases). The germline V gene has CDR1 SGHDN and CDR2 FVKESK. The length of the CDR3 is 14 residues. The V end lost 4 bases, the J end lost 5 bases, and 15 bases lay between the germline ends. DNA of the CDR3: TGTGCCAGCAGCCTCTGGAGGGACAGCCACGAGCAGTACTTC. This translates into CASSLWRDSHEQYF.

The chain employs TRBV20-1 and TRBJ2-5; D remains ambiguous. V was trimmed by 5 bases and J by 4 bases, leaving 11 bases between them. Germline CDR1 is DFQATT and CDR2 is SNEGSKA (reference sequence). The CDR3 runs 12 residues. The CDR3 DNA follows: TGCAGTGCTCTCCGGACGCTAGAGACCCAGTACTTC. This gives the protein CSALRTLETQYF.

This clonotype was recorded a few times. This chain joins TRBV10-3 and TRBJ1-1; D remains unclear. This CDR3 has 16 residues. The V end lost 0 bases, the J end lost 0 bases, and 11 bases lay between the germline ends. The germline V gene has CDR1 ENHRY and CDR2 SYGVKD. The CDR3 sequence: CAISESTVIMNTEAFF. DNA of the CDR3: TGTGCCATCAGTGAGTCGACGGTGATCATGAACACTGAAGCTTTCTTT.

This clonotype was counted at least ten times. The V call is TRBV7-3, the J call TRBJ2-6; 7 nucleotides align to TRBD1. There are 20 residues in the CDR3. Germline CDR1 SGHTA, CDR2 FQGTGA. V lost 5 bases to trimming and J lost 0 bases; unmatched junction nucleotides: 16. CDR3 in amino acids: CASSLQPLTGIYSGANVLTF. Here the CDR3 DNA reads TGTGCCAGCAGCCTCCAACCTCTGACAGGGATCTACTCTGGGGCCAACGTCCTGACTTTC.

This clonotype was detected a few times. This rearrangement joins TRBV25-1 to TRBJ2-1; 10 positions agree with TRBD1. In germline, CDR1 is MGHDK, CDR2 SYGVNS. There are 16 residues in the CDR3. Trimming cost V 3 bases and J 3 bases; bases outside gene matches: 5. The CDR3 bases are TGTGCCAGCAGTGACGGGACAGGGGCTCACTACAATGAGCAGTTCTTC. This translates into CASSDGTGAHYNEQFF.

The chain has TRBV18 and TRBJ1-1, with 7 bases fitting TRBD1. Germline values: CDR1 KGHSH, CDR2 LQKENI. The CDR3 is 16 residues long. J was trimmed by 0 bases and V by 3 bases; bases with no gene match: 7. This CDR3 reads CASSPIRTGMNTEAFF. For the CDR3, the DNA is TGTGCCAGCTCACCTATTAGGACAGGAATGAACACTGAAGCTTTCTTT. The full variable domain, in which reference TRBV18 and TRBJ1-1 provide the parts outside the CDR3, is NAGVMQNPRHLVRRRGQEARLRCSPMKGHSHVYWYRQLPEEGLKFMVYLQKENIIDESGMPKERFSAEFPKEGPSILRIQQVVRGDSAAYFCASSPIRTGMNTEAFFGQGTRLTVV.

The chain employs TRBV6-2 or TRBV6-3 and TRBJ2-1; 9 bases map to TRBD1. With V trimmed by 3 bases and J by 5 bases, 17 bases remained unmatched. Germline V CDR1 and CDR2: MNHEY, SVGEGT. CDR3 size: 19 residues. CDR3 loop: CASSYTGTGRNGLNNEQFF. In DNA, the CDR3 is TGTGCCAGCAGTTATACTGGGACAGGGCGAAACGGGCTAAACAATGAGCAGTTCTTC.

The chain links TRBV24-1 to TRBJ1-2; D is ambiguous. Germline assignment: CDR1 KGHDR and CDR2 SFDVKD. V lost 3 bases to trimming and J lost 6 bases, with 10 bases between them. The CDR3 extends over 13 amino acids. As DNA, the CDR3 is TGTGCCACCAGTGATAGAGGGTTCGATGGCTACACCTTC. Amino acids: CATSDRGFDGYTF.

As DNA, the CDR3 is TGCAGTGCTAGTCAAAGCGGGAGTCGAGGCGAGCAGTACTTC. This translates into CSASQSGSRGEQYF. The chain employs TRBV20-1 and TRBJ2-7; the match to TRBD2 covers 8 bases. Losses at the gene ends were 3 bases for V and 6 bases for J; bases not matched to a gene: 10. Germline V gene lookup returns CDR1 DFQATT and CDR2 SNEGSKA (reference sequence). The CDR3 covers 14 residues.

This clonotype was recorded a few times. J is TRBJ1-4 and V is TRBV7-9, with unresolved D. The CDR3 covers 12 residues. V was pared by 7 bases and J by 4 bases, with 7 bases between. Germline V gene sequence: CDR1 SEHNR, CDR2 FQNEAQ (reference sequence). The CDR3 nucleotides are TGTGCCAGCATCGGGAATAATGAAAAACTGTTTTTT. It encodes CASIGNNEKLFF.

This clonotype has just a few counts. The CDR3 sequence is CASSQGLAGGLRAYEQYF. The CDR3 DNA reads as TGTGCCAGCAGCCAAGGACTAGCGGGAGGCCTGAGGGCCTACGAGCAGTACTTC. This chain uses TRBV7-6 with TRBJ2-7; 14 nucleotides line up with TRBD2. Trimming removed 5 bases from V and 2 bases from J; junction bases left unmatched: 11. Germline CDR1 and CDR2: SGHVS and FNYEAQ. The CDR3 runs to 18 residues.

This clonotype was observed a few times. The CDR3 here is CSVEGNGGEKLFF. DNA of the CDR3: TGCAGCGTTGAGGGAAATGGTGGGGAAAAACTGTTTTTT. This sequence joins TRBV29-1 and TRBJ1-4; no definite D call. Germline CDR1 reads SQVTM; CDR2 reads ANQGSEA. This CDR3 spans 13 amino acids. The V gene lost 3 bases and the J gene lost 8 bases, with 13 bases spanning the gap. The entire variable domain, with the rest obtained from reference TRBV29-1 and TRBJ1-4, is as follows: SAVISQKPSRDICQRGTSLTIQCQVDSQVTMMFWYRQQPGQSLTLIATANQGSEATYESGFVIDKFPISRPNLTFSTLTVSNMSPEDSSIYLCSVEGNGGEKLFFGSGTQLSVL.